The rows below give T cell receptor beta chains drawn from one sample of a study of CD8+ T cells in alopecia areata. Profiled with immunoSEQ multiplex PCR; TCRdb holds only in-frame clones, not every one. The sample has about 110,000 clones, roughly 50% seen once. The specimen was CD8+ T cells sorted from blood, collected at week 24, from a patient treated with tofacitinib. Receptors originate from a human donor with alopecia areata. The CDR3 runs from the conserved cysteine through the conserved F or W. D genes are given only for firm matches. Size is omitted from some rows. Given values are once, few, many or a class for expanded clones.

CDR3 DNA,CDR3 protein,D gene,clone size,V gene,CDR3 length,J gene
TGCGCCAGCAGCCAAGAGCCGGGGGGCCTTGGTAATGAGCAGTTCTTC,CASSQEPGGLGNEQFF,.,.,TRBV4-1,16,TRBJ2-1
TGTGCCTGGAGTGTAATGGGGGACGGCTACACCTTC,CAWSVMGDGYTF,.,.,TRBV30,12,TRBJ1-2
TGTGCCATCAGTGAACCTAGCGGGGACCACACCGGGGAGCTGTTTTTT,CAISEPSGDHTGELFF,TRBD2,few,TRBV10-3,16,TRBJ2-2
TGTGCCAGTAGTATCGCAGGGGGCATCTACGAGCAGTACTTC,CASSIAGGIYEQYF,TRBD1,few,TRBV19,14,TRBJ2-7
TGCAGCGTCGGGACGGTCAACACCGGGGAGCTGTTTTTT,CSVGTVNTGELFF,.,few,TRBV29-1,13,TRBJ2-2
TGTGCCAGCAGCTCAATGGGTTCTCAGCCCCAGCATTTT,CASSSMGSQPQHF,.,.,TRBV7-8,13,TRBJ1-5
TGTGCCAGCAGCTTAGGGGCGGGGGCCTACAATGAGCAGTTCTTC,CASSLGAGAYNEQFF,TRBD2,few,TRBV7-9,15,TRBJ2-1
TGTGCCCACCGTGGGGGGCGGGGGATCACAGATACGCAGTATTTT,CAHRGGRGITDTQYF,.,once,TRBV6-1,15,TRBJ2-3
TGTGCCAGCAGTCCCAGCAGGTCTCCCGGGAATGAGCAGTTCTTC,CASSPSRSPGNEQFF,.,few,TRBV6-6,15,TRBJ2-1
TGCGCCAGCAGCCTGGGGGGACTAGCGGGGACATACAATGAGCAGTTCTTC,CASSLGGLAGTYNEQFF,TRBD2,few,TRBV5-1,17,TRBJ2-1
TGTGCCAGCAGCTTAGAGGAGGAGAGGACCTTC,CASSLEEERTF,.,once,TRBV7-9,11,TRBJ1-2
TGTGCCAGCAGCGTCCTCGGGACCCCTGAGACTGAAGCTTTCTTT,CASSVLGTPETEAFF,.,.,TRBV7-2,15,TRBJ1-1
TGTGCCAGCAGCCCGCGGACTTCGTACGAGCAGTACTTC,CASSPRTSYEQYF,.,.,TRBV7-9,13,TRBJ2-7
TGTGCCAGCAGCTTAGAGGGAGTTTACAATGAGCAGTTCTTC,CASSLEGVYNEQFF,.,.,TRBV13,14,TRBJ2-1